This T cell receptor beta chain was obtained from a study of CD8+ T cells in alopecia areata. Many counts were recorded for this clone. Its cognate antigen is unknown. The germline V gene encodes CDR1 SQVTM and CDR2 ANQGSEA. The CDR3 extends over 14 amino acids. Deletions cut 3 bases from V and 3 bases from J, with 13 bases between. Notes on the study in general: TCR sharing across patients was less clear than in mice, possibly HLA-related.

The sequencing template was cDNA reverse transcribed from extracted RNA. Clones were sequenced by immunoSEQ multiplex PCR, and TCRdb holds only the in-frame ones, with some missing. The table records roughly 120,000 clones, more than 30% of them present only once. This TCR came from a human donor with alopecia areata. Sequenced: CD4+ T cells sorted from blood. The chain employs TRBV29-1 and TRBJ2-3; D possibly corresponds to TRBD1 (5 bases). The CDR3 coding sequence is TGCAGCGTTGAGCGCCAGGGTCCGACAGATACGCAGTATTTT. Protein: CSVERQGPTDTQYF.